Presented here are 11 T cell receptor beta chains from one specimen sequenced in a study of metastatic and nonmetastatic thyroid tumors. Nobody among the patients had been given any treatment before thyroid surgery. TCRdb re-processed the PCR reads through MiXCR. The sample has tens of thousands of clones, around 20% seen once. Source material: blood. The receptors here all came from a male donor with papillary thyroid cancer or a benign thyroid nodule (not recorded which). Some clones in this sample may be carry-over from other donors' samples.

This clone is categorized as medium-sized. This chain uses TRBV27 with TRBJ2-7, with 7 positions matching TRBD2. Germline CDR1 is MNHEY and CDR2 is SMNVEV (reference sequence). This CDR3 is built from 16 residues. V gave up 6 bases and J gave up 3 bases; unmatched junction bases: 14. DNA for the CDR3: TGTGCCAGCAGCCAAGGACCGGGGGGAGTTGGCTACGAGCAGTACTTC. Translating gives CASSQGPGGVGYEQYF.

This clone was seen repeatedly, ten times or more. The chain couples TRBV11-2 to TRBJ2-5, with TRBD2 matching 10 bases. The junction had 4 bases not matched to a gene; V was cut back by 5 bases and J by 4 bases. The CDR3 has 14 residues. The germline CDR1 and CDR2 sequences are SGHAT and FQNNGV. In nucleotides, the CDR3 is TGTGCCAGCAGCGGTAGCGGGAGGACAGAGACCCAGTACTTC. It yields the protein CASSGSGRTETQYF.

This clone was detected ten times or more. This chain connects TRBV7-6 to TRBJ2-1, with 7 bases aligning to TRBD2. The CDR3 is made up of 16 amino acids. J was trimmed by 4 bases and V by 5 bases; bases with no gene match: 11. The germline V gene encodes CDR1 SGHVS and CDR2 FNYEAQ. CDR3 DNA: TGTGCCAGCAGCCTCCTCGGGCTAGCGGCTTACAATGAGCAGTTCTTC. Protein sequence: CASSLLGLAAYNEQFF.

This clone has ten or more counts. V gene TRBV7-9 combines with J gene TRBJ2-5, with 10 bases aligning to TRBD2. CDR1 is SEHNR and CDR2 is FQNEAQ in the germline V gene (reference sequence). V lost 4 bases, J lost 2 bases, and 10 bases stayed unmatched. This CDR3 is built from 17 residues. The CDR3 DNA follows: TGTGCCAGCAGCTCCCTCAATACTAGCGGGGCTCAAGAGACCCAGTACTTC. Translation: CASSSLNTSGAQETQYF. The full variable domain, completed using reference TRBV7-9 and TRBJ2-5, is DTGVSQNPRHKITKRGQNVTFRCDPISEHNRLYWYRQTLGQGPEFLTYFQNEAQLEKSRLLSDRFSAERPKGSFSTLEIQRTEQGDSAMYLCASSSLNTSGAQETQYFGPGTRLLVL.

This clone showed up just a few times. The rearrangement links TRBV11-2 to TRBJ2-1; 11 nucleotides align to TRBD2. CDR1 is SGHAT, CDR2 FQNNGV, per germline. The length of the CDR3 is 18 residues. The J segment lost 5 bases and the V segment lost 1 base, leaving 10 bases of the junction unmatched. The CDR3 is CASSLGVSGGAVNNEQFF. DNA for the CDR3: TGTGCCAGCAGCTTAGGGGTTAGCGGGGGGGCTGTGAACAATGAGCAGTTCTTC.

The table lists this clone with a few counts. The CDR3 DNA sequence: TGTGCCTCGCAGGGCCCGAACACCGGGGAGCTGTTTTTT. Its protein product is CASQGPNTGELFF. The chain has TRBV10-3 and TRBJ2-2, with a possible D match to TRBD1 (5 bases). The CDR3 runs 13 residues. Germline V lookup: CDR1 ENHRY, CDR2 SYGVKD. V gave up 11 bases and J gave up 0 bases, with 10 bases separating them.

This clone was counted at least ten times. The rearrangement links TRBV5-1 to TRBJ2-7; 9 bases map to TRBD1. The trim removed 4 bases at V and 5 bases at J, leaving 7 bases unmatched. In germline, CDR1 is SGHRS, CDR2 YFSETQ. This CDR3 contains 14 residues. Written as DNA, the CDR3 is TGCGCCAGCAGCAGGGGACAGGGAATTAACGAGCAGTACTTC. Protein sequence: CASSRGQGINEQYF.

This clone was found many times. V and J are TRBV27 and TRBJ2-4; D is undetermined. The germline V and J ends were trimmed by 4 bases and 0 bases, with 10 bases remaining between them. The CDR3 has 15 residues. Per the germline V gene, CDR1 is MNHEY and CDR2 is SMNVEV (reference sequence). CDR3 sequence (DNA): TGTGCCAGCAGTTCCACCTTAATAGCCAAAAACATTCAGTACTTC. Protein sequence: CASSSTLIAKNIQYF.

The rearrangement joins TRBV6-1 to TRBJ2-7; D may be TRBD1 (5 bases). Germline V gene lookup returns CDR1 MNHNS and CDR2 SASEGT. V was trimmed by 10 bases and J by 1 base, leaving 23 bases between them. This CDR3 is built from 16 residues. The CDR3 is CATQRSSGQGSYEQYF. The CDR3 coding sequence is TGTGCCACTCAGCGTTCGAGTGGACAAGGGTCCTACGAGCAGTACTTC.

This clone is termed medium-sized. The V gene is TRBV2, the J gene TRBJ1-2; D gene unclear. The V and J ends lost 8 bases and 4 bases respectively, with 17 bases between them. CDR1 and CDR2 (germline): SNHLY, FYNNEI. CDR3 length: 14 amino acids. The CDR3 reads CASGSPGKAYGYTF. In DNA form, the CDR3 reads TGTGCCAGCGGCTCCCCGGGGAAGGCCTATGGCTACACCTTC.

This clone is medium-sized (0.01 to 0.1%) by share. The J gene is TRBJ1-6, the V gene TRBV27, with D possibly TRBD1 on 5 matching bases. Trimming removed 3 bases from V and 8 bases from J, with 14 bases in between. In germline, CDR1 is MNHEY, CDR2 SMNVEV (reference sequence). This CDR3 is built from 15 residues. The CDR3 DNA sequence: TGTGCCAGCAGTTTCATCGGTCCGGGGGATTCACCCCTCCACTTT. Translated: CASSFIGPGDSPLHF.